This TCR beta chain emerged from a study of blood T cell repertoires in COVID-19. Looking at the study overall: COVID-19 samples collected from the United States, Italy and Spain covered acute and convalescent phases.

This clone came up a few times. The repertoire was sequenced with immunoSEQ multiplex PCR; TCRdb's copy has only in-frame clones and lacks some. The profile shows 31,000 or so clones, approximately 85% of them singletons. The source material was peripheral blood. The sequence derives from a human donor in a cohort sampled during active COVID-19.

The CDR3 nucleotides are TGTGCCAGTAGTATAGAACTCCAGCGGGACCTTGAGCAGTTCTTC. Translation gives CASSIELQRDLEQFF. The chain couples TRBV19 to TRBJ2-1, with 7 nucleotides matching TRBD2. V lost 0 bases and J lost 9; bases outside the gene matches: 8. This CDR3 comprises 15 residues. Per the germline V gene, CDR1 is LNHDA and CDR2 is SQIVND (reference sequence).